Presented here are 5 T cell receptor beta chains from one specimen sequenced in a study of cytomegalovirus exposure and HLA in healthy donors. With 60 Vbeta and 13 Jbeta primers, the PCR was carried out. Clones were read by immunoSEQ multiplex PCR, and TCRdb kept only the in-frame ones, dropping some. Of tens of thousands of clones detected, over 75% appear once; the ten largest clones hold approximately 3.9%. Sequenced: PBMCs. The receptors were sampled from a man aged 45 to 65 in good health and CMV-seronegative.

V and J are TRBV6-1 and TRBJ2-7; D might be TRBD1 (6 bases). The V and J ends lost 5 bases and 2 bases respectively, with 13 bases between them. CDR3 length: 14 amino acids. Germline lookup yields CDR1 MNHNS and CDR2 SASEGT. The CDR3 sequence: CASSNRDKPYEQYF. The CDR3 nucleotides are TGTGCCAGCAGTAACCGGGACAAACCCTACGAGCAGTACTTC.

This clone was seen once. The chain is built from TRBV10-3 and TRBJ2-1; 9 bases are a match to TRBD2. The germline CDR1 and CDR2 sequences are ENHRY and SYGVKD. V shed 6 bases, J shed 6 bases, and the junction held 9 bases outside the gene matches. This CDR3 region has 15 residues. This CDR3 is CAISPALAGSNEQFF. The CDR3 DNA is TGTGCCATCAGCCCCGCCCTAGCGGGGTCCAATGAGCAGTTCTTC.

This chain connects TRBV5-1 to TRBJ1-2; the match to TRBD1 covers 7 bases. The CDR3 has 16 amino acids. V lost 4 bases and J lost 0; bases outside the gene matches: 9. The germline V gene encodes CDR1 SGHRS and CDR2 YFSETQ. In DNA form, the CDR3 reads TGCGCCAGCAGCCGGAAGGGGACAGAGCCTAACTATGGCTACACCTTC. As protein: CASSRKGTEPNYGYTF.

The rearrangement joins TRBV29-1 to TRBJ1-1, with 7 bases aligning to TRBD1. Per germline, CDR1 SQVTM and CDR2 ANQGSEA. CDR3 size: 11 residues. The V segment lost 5 bases and the J segment 6 bases; nucleotides outside the gene matches: 3. CDR3 sequence (DNA): TGCAGCGTTCCAAGGGGGCCTGAAGCTTTCTTT. Protein: CSVPRGPEAFF.

V usage is TRBV5-1 and J usage is TRBJ2-1; tentatively, D is TRBD1 (5 bases). Looked up from germline, CDR1 is SGHRS and CDR2 is YFSETQ. V lost 4 bases, J lost 0 bases, and 11 bases lay in between. CDR3 length: 15 residues. CDR3 protein: CASSVTDSSYNEQFF. CDR3 coding DNA: TGCGCCAGCAGCGTCACTGACAGCTCCTACAATGAGCAGTTCTTC. The complete variable domain, with remaining parts taken from reference TRBV5-1 and TRBJ2-1, reads KAGVTQTPRYLIKTRGQQVTLSCSPISGHRSVSWYQQTPGQGLQFLFEYFSETQRNKGNFPGRFSGRQFSNSRSEMNVSTLELGDSALYLCASSVTDSSYNEQFFGPGTRLTVL.